Listed here are 9 T cell receptor beta chains from one sample, sequenced in a study of blood T cell repertoires in COVID-19 (dated by TCRdb to the early 2020s). Library preparation employed the immunoSEQ multiplex PCR assay. TCRdb's version of the immuneACCESS table is confined to in-frame rearrangements and falls short of the full clone set. An unresolved V gene accounts for under half of the shortfall where checked; the remainder is of unknown origin. The sample table contains approximately 150,000 clones; only one count was recorded for roughly 89% of them. Approximately 1.4% of the sample rests with the top ten. Input material: peripheral blood. Receptors were obtained from a woman in her 50s with acute or convalescent COVID-19.

The chain couples TRBV27 to TRBJ2-2, with D tentatively TRBD2 (5 bases). CDR3 size: 14 residues. Germline V gene data show CDR1 as MNHEY and CDR2 as SMNVEV (reference sequence). Trimming cost V 8 bases and J 1 base, with 11 bases left between them. CDR3 region: CASGRLLNTGELFF. For the CDR3, the DNA is TGTGCCAGCGGACGACTATTGAACACCGGGGAGCTGTTTTTT.

V gene TRBV29-1 combines with J gene TRBJ1-1; D possibly corresponds to TRBD1 (6 bases). V was shortened by 6 bases and J by 4 bases, with 9 bases between the two germline ends. Germline CDR1 and CDR2: SQVTM and ANQGSEA. The CDR3 length is 11 residues. The CDR3 protein is CSVPQGTEAFF. CDR3 sequence (DNA): TGCAGCGTACCACAGGGCACTGAAGCTTTCTTT.

This chain joins TRBV9 and TRBJ2-1; 10 bases align to TRBD2. CDR1 and CDR2 from the germline V gene are SGDLS and YYNGEE. V lost 4 bases to trimming and J lost 7 bases; unmatched junction nucleotides: 5. This CDR3 has 14 amino acids. CDR3 coding DNA: TGTGCCAGCAGCACTAGCGGGATAGGGAATGAGCAGTTCTTC. Translating gives CASSTSGIGNEQFF.

The rearrangement uses TRBV7-9 and TRBJ1-1; D remains unclear. V lost 5 bases to trimming and J lost 5 bases, with 21 bases between them. From germline, CDR1 is SEHNR and CDR2 FQNEAQ (reference sequence). The length of the CDR3 is 16 residues. CDR3 sequence (DNA): TGTGCCAGCAGCCGCAGCCGGGCAGCGGAGGTGACTGAAGCTTTCTTT. Its protein is CASSRSRAAEVTEAFF.

The chain is built from TRBV25-1 and TRBJ1-2; 8 positions agree with TRBD1. Losses at the gene ends were 4 bases for V and 1 base for J; bases not matched to a gene: 8. The CDR3 has 16 amino acids. From germline, CDR1 is MGHDK and CDR2 SYGVNS. The CDR3 nucleotides are TGTGCCAGCAGTGGACCCGGGACAGGTATTAACTATGGCTACACCTTC. It translates to CASSGPGTGINYGYTF.

The genes are TRBV5-1 and TRBJ1-2; the D gene is possibly TRBD1 (5 bases). CDR1 is SGHRS, CDR2 YFSETQ, per germline. The V end lost 0 bases, the J end lost 9 bases, and 12 bases lay between the germline ends. There are 13 residues in the CDR3. The CDR3 loop reads CASSLGQPESYTF. The CDR3 DNA is TGCGCCAGCAGCTTGGGACAGCCGGAGAGCTACACCTTC.

The chain links TRBV19 to TRBJ1-1; TRBD1 matches at 7 bases. Trimming removed 4 bases from V and 0 bases from J; junction bases left unmatched: 5. This CDR3 contains 15 residues. Per the germline V gene, CDR1 is LNHDA and CDR2 is SQIVND (reference sequence). This CDR3 is CASSTPQGMNTEAFF. Here the CDR3 DNA reads TGTGCCAGTAGTACCCCACAGGGGATGAACACTGAAGCTTTCTTT.

The rearrangement joins TRBV12-5 to TRBJ2-1; 10 bases align to TRBD2. Germline V CDR1 and CDR2: LGHNT, FRNRAP. The V segment lost 6 bases and the J segment 9 bases; nucleotides outside the gene matches: 8. This CDR3 has 14 amino acids. CDR3 in DNA: TGTGCTAGTGGAACGGGACTAGCGCCCGGTGAGCAGTTCTTC. This sequence encodes CASGTGLAPGEQFF. Based on the CDR3 plus reference TRBV12-5 and TRBJ2-1, the full variable domain is DARVTQTPRHKVTEMGQEVTMRCQPILGHNTVFWYRQTMMQGLELLAYFRNRAPLDDSGMPKDRFSAEMPDATLATLKIQPSEPRDSAVYFCASGTGLAPGEQFFGPGTRLTVL.

The chain carries TRBV4-3 and TRBJ1-1; D uncertain. V lost 0 bases, J lost 3 bases, and 8 bases lay in between. This CDR3 is built from 14 residues. Germline V gives CDR1 LGHNA, CDR2 YSLEER. CDR3: CASSQDPGYTEAFF. The CDR3 DNA reads TGCGCCAGCAGCCAAGATCCGGGATACACTGAAGCTTTCTTT.